This T cell receptor (beta chain) emerged from a study of T-cell memory formation after mild COVID-19. Study in general: Largely, TCR clusters stayed within a single donor.

Whole-study findings and limits: Day 15 to 85 contracting clones showed balanced CD4/CD8; day 15 to 37 expanders favored CD4+. The pre-infection memory compartment contained some responding clones, suggesting cross-reactive memory joined.

V gave up 4 bases and J gave up 10 bases, with 9 bases separating them. Germline lookup yields CDR1 LGHNA and CDR2 YSLEER. There are 11 residues in the CDR3. MiXCR, run by TCRdb on the 5' RACE reads, gives a single entry per CDR3 protein. The sample has approximately 300,000 distinct CDR3 sequences, roughly a fifth seen once. With respect to this clonotype: The antigen remains undetermined.

The sample consisted of PBMCs or a T cell subset sorted from them (not recorded which). The source is a man between 18 and 35 years old who had mild COVID-19 (a few samples of this study predate the infection). Cell type and time point are not known. The genes are TRBV4-3 and TRBJ2-3; TRBD1 might be the D (5 bases). CDR3 in amino acids: CASSLGVAQYF. The CDR3 DNA is TGCGCCAGCAGCCTAGGGGTTGCGCAGTATTTT.